This TCR beta chain was identified during a study of blood T cell repertoires in COVID-19 (dated by TCRdb to 2018 to 2020). Notes on the research overall: The collaborator samples originated in the United States, Italy and Spain and spanned the acute and convalescent phases of COVID-19. The material from the prospective study consisted of cDNA or gDNA derived from T cells, B-cell-depleted T cells, or PBMCs. Subjects who had been exposed to COVID-19, were actively infected with it, or had recovered from it provided the deeply sampled blood TCRbeta repertoires that made up the dataset. The repertoires were made available in a free public database intended to serve as a resource for research on the immune response to SARS-CoV-2. The samples were drawn from two sources: the first 160 participants of the ongoing ImmuneRACE study, and about 1,300 subjects contributed by 6 global collaborators. Sample metadata almost always included a de-identified subject ID, COVID-19 status, age in years and sex. Where HLA class I and class II types were available, the types were taken from metadata supplied by the sample provider, not from assay-based typing. Study-level results and caveats: Clinical and demographic metadata were provided uncurated, with the amount varying by source and participant.

The CDR3 numbers 13 residues from cysteine through phenylalanine. The sequence is cut down to CDR3 DNA, 39 bases in frame from base 1. After removal of 8 bases from V and 2 bases from J, the junction retains 5 bases not matched to a gene. CDR1 MNHEY and CDR2 SVGAGI are derived from the germline V gene. TCRbeta CDR3 regions were amplified from genomic DNA using the immunoSEQ Assay, a bias-controlled multiplex PCR. In the source study's methods: Within the assay, amplification of reference gene primers was used to estimate how many nucleated cells each sample contained. To quantify the absolute abundance of each unique TCRbeta CDR3 rearrangement, sequence reads were collapsed and filtered. For each sample, productive Simpson clonality was calculated as the square root of Simpson's diversity index over productive rearrangements. TCRdb provides this immuneACCESS table in a form limited to in-frame rearrangements. Some clones are lacking; in checked studies, under half of them reflect an unresolved V gene, and why the rest are absent is not known. V, J and clone size derive from that table, while D and trimming were established from the DNA sequence. This sample holds fewer than 300,000 clones; 85% were observed only once. Together, the top ten hold 2% to 3% of the sample.

A remark on this clone: What antigen it recognizes has not been identified. One base away there is no much larger clone; base qualities are not given.

Participants in the prospective study were aged roughly 18 to 90 years, lived in about two dozen United States geographic areas, and enrolled through a virtual design. To assign participants to cohorts, the prospective study relied on clinical history that participants themselves reported in a screening survey and a study questionnaire. ImmuneRACE Cohort 3 recovered participants were defined by two consecutive negative NP/OP PCR tests, healthcare professional clearance, or symptom resolution. In the prospective study, whole blood, serum and a nasopharyngeal or oropharyngeal swab were collected from each participant by mobile phlebotomists. Additional blood draws and questionnaires over a roughly two-month period could optionally be provided by prospective study participants. Prospective study blood samples were shipped either frozen or at room temperature before DNA extraction.

The clonotype originates from a woman aged 45 to 65 who had recovered from COVID-19. The rearranged segments are TRBV6-5 and TRBJ2-7; 8 nucleotides in the junction match TRBD1. Material: PBMCs or T cells enriched from blood (not recorded which). The nucleotide sequence reads as follows: TGTGCCAGCCTGAAGGACAGGGCCTACGAGCAGTACTTC. Its translation is CASLKDRAYEQYF.